Here is one TCR beta chain with its context. Original handling: Reference gene primer amplification gave nucleated cell count estimates. TCRdb's copy holds only in-frame clones and misses some; the assay was immunoSEQ multiplex PCR. The D gene and trimming were derived from the DNA, and the V and J assignments and clone size from that table. The data contain around 100,000 clones, roughly 88% of them singletons. This entry is derived from a study of blood T cell repertoires in COVID-19. The sequence was obtained from a woman aged 55-70 years with acute or convalescent COVID-19. The sample consisted of peripheral blood.

Here the CDR3 reads CAIREREDSTYEQYF. CDR3 nucleotides: TGTGCCATCAGAGAACGGGAGGATAGTACTTACGAGCAGTACTTC. This chain connects TRBV10-3 to TRBJ2-7; 7 nucleotides agree with TRBD2. V shed 6 bases, J shed 4 bases, and the junction held 12 bases outside the gene matches. The CDR3 length is 15 residues. From germline, CDR1 is ENHRY and CDR2 SYGVKD.